These 23 T cell receptor beta chains originate from one sample sequenced in a study of breast tumors, draining lymph nodes, adjacent tissues. TCRdb independently ran MiXCR on the multiplex PCR reads; one entry per CDR3 protein. Altogether approximately 31,000 distinct CDR3 sequences are present, less than 65% being singletons, with the ten largest covering about a sixth. Material for sequencing was breast tumor tissue. The receptors originated from a female donor with breast cancer. Some clones in this sample may be carry-over from other donors' samples.

The rearrangement joins TRBV7-2 to TRBJ1-6, with 10 bases fitting TRBD1. Germline V CDR1 and CDR2: SGHTA, FQGNSA. The trim removed 6 bases at V and 9 bases at J, leaving 5 bases unmatched. CDR3 size: 14 residues. This CDR3 is CASRKGTGVSPLHF. The CDR3 nucleotides read TGTGCCAGCAGGAAGGGGACAGGGGTTTCACCCCTCCACTTT.

The V and J genes are TRBV2 and TRBJ2-3; TRBD2 matches at 8 bases. Losses at the gene ends were 10 bases for V and 4 bases for J; bases not matched to a gene: 13. Looked up from germline, CDR1 is SNHLY and CDR2 is FYNNEI. The CDR3 contains 15 residues. CDR3 bases: TGTGCCACGAGGAGGATTAGCGGGGTCCCAGATACGCAGTATTTT. Protein: CATRRISGVPDTQYF.

CDR3 sequence reads: CSARPGQGGVGNSPLHF. Here the CDR3 DNA reads TGCAGTGCTAGGCCGGGACAGGGTGGAGTGGGGAATTCACCCCTCCACTTT. This chain links TRBV20-1 with TRBJ1-6, with 9 bases that match TRBD1. V was clipped by 3 bases and J by 7 bases; unmatched bases: 13. The CDR3 contains 17 residues. Germline V gene data show CDR1 as DFQATT and CDR2 as SNEGSKA (reference sequence).

V is TRBV14 and J is TRBJ2-1; no clear D. CDR1 SGHDN and CDR2 FVKESK come from the germline V gene. The CDR3 contains 16 residues. V lost 4 bases and J 8 bases, leaving 21 bases between the germline ends. CDR3 sequence reads: CASSPGVWAHAYEQFF. CDR3 coding DNA: TGTGCCAGCAGCCCCGGCGTTTGGGCCCATGCATATGAGCAGTTCTTC.

Concerning this clonotype: The missing conserved phenylalanine or tryptophan at the end of this CDR3 makes a read error likely. The chain combines TRBV9 with TRBJ2-3, with D maybe TRBD2 (5 bases). Germline values: CDR1 SGDLS, CDR2 YYNGEE. V dropped 2 bases and J dropped 12 bases, with 16 bases sitting between them. The CDR3 extends over 13 amino acids. CDR3 region: CASSVTPTDYQYS. The CDR3 DNA sequence: TGTGCCAGCAGCGTTACCCCTACCGACTATCAGTATTCT.

A note on this clonotype: Compared with germline, one end of the junction differs, possibly owing to a read error. DNA for the CDR3: TGTGCCGGCAGTACCCTGACAGGGGGCGAGCAGTACTTC. It translates to CAGSTLTGGEQYF. V is TRBV12-3 or TRBV12-4 and J is TRBJ2-7, with 9 bases lining up with TRBD1. The CDR3 extends over 13 amino acids.

The chain recombines TRBV20-1 with TRBJ2-5; 8 positions agree with TRBD2. Germline V lookup: CDR1 DFQATT, CDR2 SNEGSKA (reference sequence). The trim removed 0 bases at V and 5 bases at J, leaving 14 bases unmatched. This CDR3 contains 17 residues. CDR3 protein: CSARDLKVAGREETQYF. The CDR3 DNA is TGCAGTGCTAGAGATTTAAAAGTAGCGGGGCGGGAGGAGACCCAGTACTTC.

This clonotype has more than one count but fewer than ten. V and J are TRBV9 and TRBJ2-7, with 8 nucleotides matching TRBD2. The CDR3 spans 14 residues. Germline values: CDR1 SGDLS, CDR2 YYNGEE. Trimming at V came to 4 bases and at J to 3 bases, leaving 6 bases not matched to a gene. The CDR3 here is CASSPGLVSYEQYF. The CDR3 coding sequence is TGTGCCAGCAGCCCGGGACTAGTCAGCTACGAGCAGTACTTC.

Concerning this clonotype: The conserved phenylalanine or tryptophan normally closing the CDR3 is absent here, so this likely arose from a read error. The rearrangement uses TRBV7-2 and TRBJ2-3; perhaps TRBD2 as D (6 bases). The CDR3 sequence is 14 residues long. Germline values: CDR1 SGHTA, CDR2 FQGNSA. V was trimmed by 5 bases and J by 2 bases, leaving 11 bases between them. As DNA, the CDR3 is TGTGCCAGCAGCCCGACTAGGGACACAGATACGCAGTATTTG. Encoded protein: CASSPTRDTDTQYL.

This clonotype was recorded many times. This chain links TRBV28 with TRBJ2-3; no reliable D call. The germline gives CDR1 MDHEN, CDR2 SYDVKM. V was trimmed by 3 bases and J by 1 base, leaving 8 bases between them. The CDR3 covers 14 residues. The CDR3 bases are TGTGCCAGCAGTTTGGTTCGGGGCACAGATACGCAGTATTTT. It codes for CASSLVRGTDTQYF. Supplemented by reference TRBV28 and TRBJ2-3, the full variable domain reads DVKVTQSSRYLVKRTGEKVFLECVQDMDHENMFWYRQDPGLGLRLIYFSYDVKMKEKGDIPEGYSVSREKKERFSLILESASTNQTSMYLCASSLVRGTDTQYFGPGTRLTVL.

The chain has TRBV10-3 and TRBJ1-5, with D tentatively TRBD1 (5 bases). The germline V and J ends were trimmed by 8 bases and 3 bases, with 14 bases remaining between them. The CDR3 has 14 residues. Germline assignment: CDR1 ENHRY and CDR2 SYGVKD. The DNA for the CDR3 is TGTGCCATCTGGGCAGGGTACGACAATCAGCCCCAGCATTTT. This encodes CAIWAGYDNQPQHF.

This clonotype is classed as medium-sized. The chain is built from TRBV4-2 and TRBJ2-7, with D possibly being TRBD2 (5 bases). With 0 bases removed from V and 7 bases from J, the gap between germline ends came to 16 bases. Looked up from germline, CDR1 is LGHNA and CDR2 is YNFKEQ. This CDR3 comprises 15 residues. The CDR3: CASSQDERRSREQYF. For the CDR3, the DNA is TGTGCCAGCAGCCAAGATGAAAGGAGGTCAAGGGAGCAGTACTTC.

V gene TRBV11-2 combines with J gene TRBJ1-2, with a weak D call TRBD1 (6 bases). The CDR3 extends over 15 amino acids. V lost 0 bases and J 4 bases, leaving 12 bases between the germline ends. Germline loops: CDR1 SGHAT, CDR2 FQNNGV. The chain's CDR3 is CASSLDREDSYGYTF. CDR3 bases: TGTGCCAGCAGCTTAGATCGGGAGGACAGCTATGGCTACACCTTC.

The chain employs TRBV7-6 and TRBJ2-3; 8 bases line up with TRBD1. CDR1 is SGHVS and CDR2 is FNYEAQ in the germline V gene. The V gene end was trimmed by 1 base and the J gene end by 1 base; junction bases not matched to a gene: 13. The CDR3 has 19 residues. This CDR3 is CASSLERPSWTGRTDTQYF. CDR3 DNA sequence: TGTGCCAGCAGCTTAGAACGACCGAGCTGGACAGGGCGCACAGATACGCAGTATTTT.

DNA for the CDR3: TGTGCCAGTAGTCTCTCCTCCGGGGTCTCGCGGAACTATGGCTACACCTTC. Amino acid sequence: CASSLSSGVSRNYGYTF. The V and J genes are TRBV19 and TRBJ1-2; unclear D gene. Per the germline V gene, CDR1 is LNHDA and CDR2 is SQIVND (reference sequence). CDR3 length: 17 residues. Trimming stripped 5 bases from V and 2 bases from J, with 21 bases between.

The chain combines TRBV5-1 with TRBJ1-2, with unresolved D. V lost 4 bases, J lost 1 base, and 14 bases lay in between. The V gene's germline CDR1 is SGHRS and CDR2 YFSETQ. The CDR3 consists of 15 residues. CDR3 sequence: CASSPGPMNNYGYTF. CDR3 nucleotides: TGCGCCAGCAGCCCTGGACCGATGAATAACTATGGCTACACCTTC. Complete variable domain (other parts from reference TRBV5-1 and TRBJ1-2): KAGVTQTPRYLIKTRGQQVTLSCSPISGHRSVSWYQQTPGQGLQFLFEYFSETQRNKGNFPGRFSGRQFSNSRSEMNVSTLELGDSALYLCASSPGPMNNYGYTFGSGTRLTVV.

Ten or more counts support this clonotype. This chain connects TRBV6-5 to TRBJ2-3; D call uncertain. The V end was cut by 0 bases, the J end by 6 bases, with 13 bases between. CDR3 size: 15 residues. CDR1 MNHEY and CDR2 SVGAGI come from the germline V gene. CDR3 DNA: TGTGCCAGCAGTTACTCGGACGGTCCCCCCGATACGCAGTATTTT. It translates to CASSYSDGPPDTQYF.

CDR3 loop: CASREFRTGNSPLHF. CDR3 DNA sequence: TGCGCCAGCAGGGAATTTCGGACAGGGAATTCACCCCTCCACTTT. V is TRBV10-2 and J is TRBJ1-6; 8 bases map to TRBD1. Unmatched junction bases numbered 8, after V lost 6 bases and J lost 7 bases. This CDR3 region has 15 residues. In germline, CDR1 is WSHSY, CDR2 SAAADI.

The V and J genes are TRBV7-2 and TRBJ2-7, with D uncertain. The germline V gene encodes CDR1 SGHTA and CDR2 FQGNSA. Trimming shortened V by 1 base and J by 4 bases, and 8 bases separated the two germline ends. The CDR3 runs to 13 residues. DNA for the CDR3: TGTGCCAGCAGCTTAGGAGTGGGGTACGAGCAGTACTTC. It yields the protein CASSLGVGYEQYF.

In regard to this clonotype: A much larger clone lies a single base off, so this may be a read error. The chain couples TRBV6-1 to TRBJ1-2; D is unclear. Per germline, CDR1 MNHNS and CDR2 SASEGT. The CDR3 covers 13 residues. With 5 bases removed from V and 8 bases from J, the gap between germline ends came to 15 bases. Here the CDR3 DNA reads TGTGCCAGCAGTCCTGGCAGCGTGGCCGGCTACACCTTC. It encodes CASSPGSVAGYTF.

The rearrangement uses TRBV20-1 and TRBJ2-2, with 7 bases fitting TRBD2. The CDR3 has 12 residues. CDR1 and CDR2 (germline): DFQATT, SNEGSKA (reference sequence). The ends lost 4 bases at V and 7 bases at J; junction bases unmatched: 3. CDR3 nucleotide sequence: TGCAGTGCTATGTGGACTAGCGGGGAGCTGTTTTTT. It is translated as CSAMWTSGELFF.

Many counts were recorded for this clonotype. This rearrangement joins TRBV19 to TRBJ1-6; D unclear. Looked up from germline, CDR1 is LNHDA and CDR2 is SQIVND (reference sequence). V was pared by 7 bases and J by 10 bases, with 23 bases between. This CDR3 has 16 residues. CDR3 amino acids: CASTATRYGKISPLHF. The CDR3 nucleotides are TGTGCCAGTACTGCGACGCGGTACGGGAAAATCTCACCCCTCCACTTT.

This chain connects TRBV6-6 to TRBJ2-2; TRBD1 matches 9 bases. CDR3 length equals 16 residues. Per the germline V gene, CDR1 is MNHNY and CDR2 is SVGAGI (reference sequence). V shed 7 bases and J 4 bases; nucleotides not matched to a gene: 10. CDR3 in DNA: TGTGCCAGCAATACAGGGGGCTATCAGGGCACCGGGGAGCTGTTTTTT. It is translated as CASNTGGYQGTGELFF.